Following are 29 T cell receptor beta chains from one sample sequenced in a study of blood T cell repertoires in COVID-19. TCRdb's copy holds only in-frame clones and misses some; the assay was immunoSEQ multiplex PCR. The table has about 190,000 clones, around 80% seen once; the top ten hold over 10%. The specimen sequenced was peripheral blood. The receptors come from a woman aged 45-65 years with acute or convalescent COVID-19.

This clone was detected only a few times. This rearrangement joins TRBV6-2 or TRBV6-3 to TRBJ1-2, with 9 bases lining up with TRBD1. With V trimmed by 0 bases and J by 5 bases, 19 bases remained unmatched. Germline lookup yields CDR1 MNHEY and CDR2 SVGEGT. There are 20 residues in the CDR3. The CDR3 nucleotides read TGTGCCAGCAGTTACTCGGCCCACGGGACAGGGAAACGGGGTCTATATGGCTACACCTTC. It yields the protein CASSYSAHGTGKRGLYGYTF.

J is TRBJ2-3 and V is TRBV29-1; tentative D call: TRBD1 (7 bases). Trimming stripped 2 bases from V and 3 bases from J, with 15 bases between. CDR3 length: 15 amino acids. Per germline, CDR1 SQVTM and CDR2 ANQGSEA. CDR3 coding DNA: TGCAGCGTTGAAAGGGGCAGGGGGAGGACAGATACGCAGTATTTT. Amino acid sequence: CSVERGRGRTDTQYF.

J is TRBJ1-4 and V is TRBV7-2, with D unresolved. CDR1 is SGHTA and CDR2 is FQGNSA in the germline V gene. The CDR3 is 15 amino acids. The ends were cut back, 1 base at V and 7 bases at J, with 13 bases in the middle. The CDR3 DNA follows: TGTGCCAGCAGCTTAGGGTTACCGGGGAGTGAAAAACTGTTTTTT. Residues: CASSLGLPGSEKLFF.

This chain joins TRBV19 and TRBJ2-2; 8 bases are shared with TRBD1. Germline V gene data show CDR1 as LNHDA and CDR2 as SQIVND (reference sequence). V shed 5 bases and J 3 bases; nucleotides not matched to a gene: 8. The CDR3 is 16 residues long. The CDR3 region is CASSPRQGFDTGELFF. The DNA of the CDR3 is TGTGCCAGTAGTCCGCGACAGGGGTTCGACACCGGGGAGCTGTTTTTT.

The chain links TRBV28 to TRBJ1-5; D might be TRBD1 (5 bases). Germline V gene lookup returns CDR1 MDHEN and CDR2 SYDVKM. V was pared by 1 base and J by 7 bases, with 14 bases between. The CDR3 is made up of 15 amino acids. CDR3 coding DNA: TGTGCCAGCAGTTTATCAGGGCGCAGGACACAGCCCCAGCATTTT. Its protein is CASSLSGRRTQPQHF.

The chain has TRBV7-2 and TRBJ2-1; 10 nucleotides align to TRBD2. The CDR3 sequence is 17 residues long. Per germline, CDR1 SGHTA and CDR2 FQGNSA. With 1 base clipped from V and 2 bases from J, the junction kept 5 bases outside the gene matches. CDR3 amino acids: CASSLEPAGGPYNEQFF. In DNA form, the CDR3 reads TGTGCCAGCAGCTTAGAGCCAGCGGGAGGGCCCTACAATGAGCAGTTCTTC.

V is TRBV28 and J is TRBJ1-5; 8 bases are shared with TRBD1. This CDR3 region has 15 residues. V lost 6 bases and J lost 6; bases outside the gene matches: 10. From germline, CDR1 is MDHEN and CDR2 SYDVKM. The CDR3 sequence: CASRVSDRVLQPQHF. The DNA of the CDR3 is TGTGCCAGCAGGGTGTCGGACAGGGTTCTTCAGCCCCAGCATTTT.

J is TRBJ1-5 and V is TRBV2; TRBD1 aligns across 9 bases. The CDR3 has 15 residues. V gave up 1 base and J gave up 9 bases; unmatched junction bases: 7. Germline V CDR1 and CDR2: SNHLY, FYNNEI. DNA for the CDR3: TGTGCCAGCAGTGAAGAGGGACAGGGACGAGGGCCCCAGCATTTT. Protein: CASSEEGQGRGPQHF.

The rearrangement links TRBV5-1 to TRBJ2-1; 7 nucleotides line up with TRBD2. CDR1 SGHRS and CDR2 YFSETQ come from the germline V gene. J was trimmed by 6 bases and V by 3 bases; bases with no gene match: 12. The length of the CDR3 is 16 residues. The CDR3 DNA reads TGCGCCAGCAGCTCCCCCACTAGCGCCCCCTTCAATGAGCAGTTCTTC. Amino acids: CASSSPTSAPFNEQFF. Full variable domain (missing parts from reference TRBV5-1 and TRBJ2-1): KAGVTQTPRYLIKTRGQQVTLSCSPISGHRSVSWYQQTPGQGLQFLFEYFSETQRNKGNFPGRFSGRQFSNSRSEMNVSTLELGDSALYLCASSSPTSAPFNEQFFGPGTRLTVL.

The chain has TRBV3-1 (or the pseudogene TRBV3-2) and TRBJ1-3, with D maybe TRBD1 (6 bases). CDR3 length equals 16 residues. Per germline, CDR1 LGHDT and CDR2 YNNKEL (reference sequence). V shed 4 bases and J shed 0 bases, with 13 bases lying between them. DNA for the CDR3: TGTGCCAGCAGCCTTCGGACAGTAACCTCTGGAAACACCATATATTTT. This codes for CASSLRTVTSGNTIYF.

The V and J genes are TRBV18 and TRBJ1-6, with 9 bases identical to TRBD1. CDR1 and CDR2 from the germline V gene are KGHSH and LQKENI. CDR3 length: 15 amino acids. Germline trimming cut 3 bases from V and 14 bases from J; bases unmatched to any gene: 11. The CDR3 DNA reads TGTGCCAGCTCACCGGGACAGGGTTTAACGGGGGCCCTCCACTTT. Its translation is CASSPGQGLTGALHF.

The V gene is TRBV7-2, the J gene TRBJ2-5; 9 nucleotides line up with TRBD2. The CDR3 length is 15 residues. Germline-derived CDR1 and CDR2 are SGHTA and FQGNSA. The trim removed 7 bases at V and 5 bases at J, leaving 11 bases unmatched. The CDR3 is CASTPASGGRETQYF. The CDR3 DNA reads as TGTGCCAGCACCCCAGCGAGCGGGGGGCGGGAGACCCAGTACTTC.

This clone was seen more than once but under ten times. The chain joins TRBV2 to TRBJ1-2; TRBD1 aligns across 7 bases. In germline, CDR1 is SNHLY, CDR2 FYNNEI. The CDR3 sequence is 14 residues long. J was trimmed by 2 bases and V by 8 bases; bases with no gene match: 8. The CDR3 DNA sequence: TGTGCCAGCCTTAGGGACAGATCCAACTATGGCTACACCTTC. It is translated as CASLRDRSNYGYTF.

The gene calls are TRBV5-5 and TRBJ2-3, with D unresolved. Per germline, CDR1 SGHKS and CDR2 YYEKEE (reference sequence). The CDR3 sequence is 17 residues long. The germline V and J ends were trimmed by 5 bases and 0 bases, with 19 bases remaining between them. In DNA form, the CDR3 reads TGTGCCAGCAGGGTTGCTATAGTTCGCCAAAGCACAGATACGCAGTATTTT. Translating it yields CASRVAIVRQSTDTQYF. The full variable domain, with the rest looked up from reference TRBV5-5 and TRBJ2-3, is DAGVTQSPTHLIKTRGQQVTLRCSPISGHKSVSWYQQVLGQGPQFIFQYYEKEERGRGNFPDRFSARQFPNYSSELNVNALLLGDSALYLCASRVAIVRQSTDTQYFGPGTRLTVL.

The chain carries TRBV5-6 and TRBJ1-4, with D unresolved. The CDR3 sequence is 15 residues long. The germline gives CDR1 SGHDT, CDR2 YYEEEE. V was clipped by 1 base and J by 3 bases, with 10 bases between them. CDR3 in amino acids: CASSLSRVSNEKLFF. The CDR3 nucleotides are TGTGCCAGCAGCTTGAGCCGGGTGTCTAATGAAAAACTGTTTTTT.

V gene TRBV18 combines with J gene TRBJ2-1, with D unclear. V was clipped by 6 bases and J by 10 bases, with 13 bases between them. This CDR3 contains 12 residues. Germline CDR1 is KGHSH and CDR2 is LQKENI. CDR3: CASSRETPEQFF. The CDR3 DNA sequence: TGTGCCAGCTCCCGCGAGACACCAGAGCAGTTCTTC.

This rearrangement joins TRBV5-1 to TRBJ2-1, with a tentative D call TRBD1 (6 bases). With 3 bases removed from V and 6 bases from J, the gap between germline ends came to 19 bases. The CDR3 contains 16 residues. Germline-derived CDR1 and CDR2 are SGHRS and YFSETQ. The CDR3 loop reads CASSYGGENIGNEQFF. In DNA, the CDR3 is TGCGCCAGCAGCTATGGGGGCGAAAATATAGGCAATGAGCAGTTCTTC.

This rearrangement joins TRBV11-3 to TRBJ2-7; TRBD2 matches at 9 bases. The V and J ends lost 1 base and 4 bases, in that order; junction bases with no gene match: 5. Looked up from germline, CDR1 is SGHNT and CDR2 is YENEEA. The CDR3 length is 15 residues. CDR3 protein: CASSLGASGVYEQYF. The CDR3 nucleotides are TGTGCCAGCAGCTTAGGAGCTAGCGGGGTGTACGAGCAGTACTTC.

CDR3 DNA sequence: TGCAGTGCTAGTCCAACTAGCGGGGCCCTCTACGAGCAGTACTTC. Its protein is CSASPTSGALYEQYF. The chain combines TRBV20-1 with TRBJ2-7; 10 nucleotides line up with TRBD2. The CDR3 is 15 amino acids. The ends lost 3 bases at V and 3 bases at J; junction bases unmatched: 8. The germline gives CDR1 DFQATT, CDR2 SNEGSKA (reference sequence).

The J gene is TRBJ1-2, the V gene TRBV4-2, with TRBD1 matching 7 bases. The CDR3 is 14 amino acids. With V trimmed by 4 bases and J by 6 bases, 8 bases remained unmatched. Germline V gene lookup returns CDR1 LGHNA and CDR2 YNFKEQ. The CDR3 here is CASSPEEGANGYTF. The CDR3 nucleotides read TGTGCCAGCAGCCCCGAGGAGGGGGCAAATGGCTACACCTTC.

This sequence joins TRBV5-4 and TRBJ2-5, with 7 bases lining up with TRBD1. The CDR3 is made up of 14 amino acids. Trimming cost V 3 bases and J 1 base; bases outside gene matches: 3. Germline V lookup: CDR1 SGHNT, CDR2 YYREEE (reference sequence). The CDR3 DNA sequence: TGTGCCAGCAGCTCGGGACAGTTCCAAGAGACCCAGTACTTC. The encoded protein is CASSSGQFQETQYF.

The chain joins TRBV4-1 to TRBJ1-2, with 7 bases lining up with TRBD1. Per germline, CDR1 MGHRA and CDR2 YSYEKL. After removal of 5 bases from V and 13 bases from J, the junction contained 7 bases not matched to a gene. This CDR3 comprises 11 residues. The CDR3 is CASSYGTAATF. The CDR3 DNA is TGCGCCAGCAGCTACGGGACAGCAGCCACCTTC.

In this sample, this clone turned up once. V gene TRBV6-2 or TRBV6-3 combines with J gene TRBJ2-7; the D is unclear. This CDR3 region has 12 residues. Germline V gene data show CDR1 as MNHEY and CDR2 as SVGEGT. Trimming pared 3 bases from V and 5 bases from J, leaving 8 bases between. Here the CDR3 DNA reads TGTGCCAGCAGTTATCCCCCGGACGAGCAGTACTTC. It codes for CASSYPPDEQYF.

The CDR3 region is CASSLEAGTGKDGYTF. In DNA form, the CDR3 reads TGTGCCAGCAGCTTAGAGGCCGGGACAGGCAAGGATGGCTACACCTTC. The chain carries TRBV7-6 and TRBJ1-2, with 8 nucleotides matching TRBD1. The V and J ends lost 1 base and 6 bases, in that order; junction bases with no gene match: 10. The CDR3 spans 16 residues. Per germline, CDR1 SGHVS and CDR2 FNYEAQ.

The chain links TRBV24-1 to TRBJ1-6; 8 bases map to TRBD1. The CDR3 is 18 residues long. Trimming at V came to 4 bases and at J to 6 bases, leaving 13 bases not matched to a gene. The germline V gene has CDR1 KGHDR and CDR2 SFDVKD. The CDR3 DNA reads as TGTGCCACCAGTGAGGAGGGACAGGTCGCCGAGGTTAATTCACCCCTCCACTTT. It specifies CATSEEGQVAEVNSPLHF.

The rearrangement uses TRBV24-1 and TRBJ2-1, with 10 bases aligning to TRBD2. There are 16 residues in the CDR3. V was pared by 4 bases and J by 7 bases, with 9 bases of the junction left unmatched. Per the germline V gene, CDR1 is KGHDR and CDR2 is SFDVKD. The DNA of the CDR3 is TGTGCCACCAGTGACTGGAGCGGGGGGGCCCTAAATGAGCAGTTCTTC. Amino acid sequence: CATSDWSGGALNEQFF.

The CDR3 DNA reads TGTGCCAGCAGTTCTCATGGACAGGGACGCAATCAGCCCCAGCATTTT. Translated: CASSSHGQGRNQPQHF. The genes are TRBV27 and TRBJ1-5; 8 nucleotides line up with TRBD1. V gave up 4 bases and J gave up 2 bases; unmatched junction bases: 7. Germline lookup yields CDR1 MNHEY and CDR2 SMNVEV (reference sequence). CDR3 length: 16 residues.

The chain uses TRBV25-1 and TRBJ1-3; D remains unclear. The CDR3 extends over 10 amino acids. CDR1 is MGHDK and CDR2 is SYGVNS in the germline V gene. Between the trimmed V and J ends, which lost 10 bases and 3 bases, there was a span of 4 bases. The CDR3 sequence: CATGGNTIYF. The DNA of the CDR3 is TGTGCCACGGGTGGAAACACCATATATTTT. Combining the CDR3 with reference TRBV25-1 and TRBJ1-3 gives the whole variable domain EADIYQTPRYLVIGTGKKITLECSQTMGHDKMYWYQQDPGMELHLIHYSYGVNSTEKGDLSSESTVSRIRTEHFPLTLESARPSHTSQYLCATGGNTIYFGEGSWLTVV.

The J gene is TRBJ2-1, the V gene TRBV5-1; a possible D gene is TRBD2 (6 bases). Per the germline V gene, CDR1 is SGHRS and CDR2 is YFSETQ. This CDR3 has 17 residues. Trimming took 6 bases from V and 0 from J, leaving 19 bases between them. CDR3 bases: TGCGCCAGCAACGGAGGGACTCCCCCGAGCTCCTACAATGAGCAGTTCTTC. Translated: CASNGGTPPSSYNEQFF.